This T cell receptor beta chain stems from a study of beta chain features in type 1 diabetes. CDR1 MNHEY and CDR2 SVGAGI come from the germline V gene. The V end lost 9 bases, the J end lost 5 bases, and 10 bases lay between the germline ends. The CDR3 totals 11 residues. Study-wide points: The similarity of naive, central memory and Treg TCRB repertoires appeared greater among patients than among healthy donors. PCR could preferentially amplify shorter templates, alike in patients and controls. In every one of the four CD4+ subsets, TCRB CDR3s were moderately but significantly shorter in Type 1 diabetes patients.

Since all of the isolated RNA was reverse transcribed, expressed TCRB transcripts were what got sequenced. Method: immunoSEQ multiplex PCR; TCRdb's copy keeps in-frame clones and lacks some. The sample yields fewer than 400,000 clones, 8% seen once. In this sample, this clone turned up many times. Its cognate antigen is unknown. The sequencing input was central memory CD4+ T cells from blood. This receptor was taken from a woman younger than 30 in good health. The V call is TRBV6-5, the J call TRBJ1-2; no firm D call. CDR3 in amino acids: CASTVQYGYTF. CDR3 nucleotide sequence: TGTGCCAGTACGGTACAGTATGGCTACACCTTC.